One and the same sample provided the 29 T cell receptor beta chains below, sequenced in a study of CD8 T cells in ankylosing spondylitis. MiXCR, applied by TCRdb to the 5' RACE reads, yields one record per CDR3 protein. The sample records approximately 260,000 distinct CDR3 sequences, 8.6% being singletons. The sequencing input was blood, either unsorted or a sorted T cell fraction (not recorded which). The receptor source for this set is a male donor with ankylosing spondylitis or in good health (not recorded which).

The sample holds a few counts of this clonotype. The chain couples TRBV29-1 to TRBJ1-5, with D unclear. The CDR3 is made up of 13 amino acids. Germline-derived CDR1 and CDR2 are SQVTM and ANQGSEA. The germline V and J ends were trimmed by 4 bases and 0 bases, with 7 bases remaining between them. CDR3 residues: CSVAENSNQPQHF. The CDR3 DNA is TGCAGCGTTGCAGAGAATAGCAATCAGCCCCAGCATTTT.

This clonotype was detected only a few times. The chain couples TRBV10-3 to TRBJ2-1, with 7 bases matching TRBD2. Germline-derived CDR1 and CDR2 are ENHRY and SYGVKD. V lost 6 bases and J lost 10; bases outside the gene matches: 12. CDR3 size: 14 residues. The CDR3 nucleotides are TGTGCCATCAGGGGGGAGGGTTGGGGCGGCGAGCAGTTCTTC. Translated: CAIRGEGWGGEQFF.

Ten or more counts support this clonotype. This chain connects TRBV27 to TRBJ1-2, with a possible D match to TRBD1 (5 bases). The CDR3 covers 13 residues. Germline CDR1 MNHEY, CDR2 SMNVEV (reference sequence). Trimming removed 2 bases at V and 7 bases at J, with 11 bases between. This chain's CDR3 is CASSLRQGSGYTF. The CDR3 DNA follows: TGTGCCAGCAGTTTAAGGCAGGGTAGTGGCTACACCTTC.

V usage is TRBV5-1 and J usage is TRBJ2-1; TRBD2 matches 12 bases. Trimming at V came to 4 bases and at J to 7 bases, leaving 6 bases not matched to a gene. Germline CDR1 and CDR2: SGHRS and YFSETQ. The CDR3 has 15 amino acids. For the CDR3, the DNA is TGCGCCAGCAGCCAAACTAGCGGGAGGATAAATGAGCAGTTCTTC. It encodes CASSQTSGRINEQFF. The complete variable domain, with remaining parts taken from reference TRBV5-1 and TRBJ2-1, reads KAGVTQTPRYLIKTRGQQVTLSCSPISGHRSVSWYQQTPGQGLQFLFEYFSETQRNKGNFPGRFSGRQFSNSRSEMNVSTLELGDSALYLCASSQTSGRINEQFFGPGTRLTVL.

This chain uses TRBV5-1 with TRBJ2-1; the D gene is possibly TRBD2 (5 bases). Trimming pared 0 bases from V and 8 bases from J, leaving 18 bases between. This CDR3 region has 16 residues. CDR1 is SGHRS and CDR2 is YFSETQ in the germline V gene. CDR3 coding DNA: TGCGCCAGCAGCTTGGAGGCCGGGGTCGGGCGGGATGAGCAGTTCTTC. It specifies CASSLEAGVGRDEQFF.

A note on this clonotype: This may be a read error: a much more frequent sequence differs by one nucleotide. The rearrangement uses TRBV20-1 and TRBJ2-1; a possible D gene is TRBD1 (6 bases). This CDR3 is built from 15 residues. Trimming shortened V by 0 bases and J by 5 bases, and 14 bases separated the two germline ends. Per the germline V gene, CDR1 is DFQATT and CDR2 is SNEGSKA (reference sequence). CDR3 sequence reads: CSAREWDNLHNEQFF. The CDR3 nucleotides are TGCAGTGCTAGAGAGTGGGACAATCTCCACAATGAGCAGTTCTTC.

This clonotype was seen repeatedly, ten times or more. The V gene is TRBV3-1, the J gene TRBJ2-7, with D possibly TRBD2 on 5 matching bases. Trimming took off 2 bases at V and 0 bases at J, with 17 bases between the two ends. The CDR3 length is 17 residues. Germline CDR1 is LGHDT and CDR2 is YNNKEL (reference sequence). In DNA, the CDR3 is TGTGCCAGCAGCCAAATCCGATCGAGGAGGAGCTCCTACGAGCAGTACTTC. Translation gives CASSQIRSRRSSYEQYF.

This clonotype was counted between two and nine times. The chain employs TRBV5-1 and TRBJ2-7; TRBD2 matches at 12 bases. The junction had 6 bases not matched to a gene; V was cut back by 5 bases and J by 0 bases. Germline V gives CDR1 SGHRS, CDR2 YFSETQ. The CDR3 loop spans 16 amino acids. The DNA for the CDR3 is TGCGCCAGCAGTAGGACTAGCGGGGCCCTCTCCTACGAGCAGTACTTC. Encoded protein: CASSRTSGALSYEQYF.

There are a few counts of this clonotype. The CDR3 loop reads CASSLLARDSYEQYF. In DNA, the CDR3 is TGTGCCAGCAGCTTACTAGCTAGGGACTCCTACGAGCAGTACTTC. This chain links TRBV7-2 with TRBJ2-7; possibly TRBD2 for D (5 bases). The germline V gene encodes CDR1 SGHTA and CDR2 FQGNSA. The CDR3 length is 15 residues. With 2 bases removed from V and 0 bases from J, the gap between germline ends came to 11 bases.

With regard to this clonotype: This clone may be a read error of a much larger clone one base away. V usage is TRBV20-1 and J usage is TRBJ2-7; the match to TRBD1 covers 8 bases. This CDR3 region has 16 residues. Germline values: CDR1 DFQATT, CDR2 SNEGSKA (reference sequence). CDR3 residues: CSAMSRDRFAAYDQYF. CDR3 coding DNA: TGCAGTGCTATGTCCCGGGACAGGTTCGCAGCCTACGACCAGTACTTC.

The CDR3 nucleotides read TGTGCCTGGGGGACAGGGGTTGGGGAGACCCAGTACTTC. Translation: CAWGTGVGETQYF. This chain uses TRBV30 with TRBJ2-5, with TRBD1 matching over 10 bases. CDR3 size: 13 residues. CDR1 GTSNPN and CDR2 SVGIG come from the germline V gene (reference sequence). The V and J ends lost 5 bases and 5 bases, in that order; junction bases with no gene match: 5.

The chain is built from TRBV18 and TRBJ1-2; no reliable D call. The CDR3 has 15 amino acids. V lost 2 bases and J 4 bases, leaving 14 bases between the germline ends. CDR1 is KGHSH, CDR2 LQKENI, per germline. The CDR3 loop is CASSPARAQGYGYTF. CDR3 DNA: TGTGCCAGCTCACCAGCGAGGGCTCAAGGCTATGGCTACACCTTC.

This clonotype was detected ten times or more. The chain couples TRBV7-2 to TRBJ2-3; D gene unclear. CDR1 SGHTA and CDR2 FQGNSA come from the germline V gene. V was trimmed by 1 base and J by 4 bases, leaving 15 bases between them. The CDR3 runs to 16 residues. This chain's CDR3 is CASSLDVGIEPDTQYF. The DNA of the CDR3 is TGTGCCAGCAGCTTAGACGTGGGGATTGAGCCAGATACGCAGTATTTT.

This clonotype came up many times. The genes are TRBV10-2 and TRBJ2-7; weak D call: TRBD2 (6 bases). V lost 3 bases, J lost 3 bases, and 15 bases lay in between. The CDR3 covers 15 residues. In germline, CDR1 is WSHSY, CDR2 SAAADI. The CDR3 DNA follows: TGCGCCAGCAGTGACGGCGGGGTATTAATCTACGAGCAGTACTTC. This translates into CASSDGGVLIYEQYF.

This clonotype came up many times. This rearrangement joins TRBV6-2 or TRBV6-3 to TRBJ1-5; possibly TRBD1 for D (6 bases). This CDR3 has 19 amino acids. V lost 1 base and J 0 bases, leaving 19 bases between the germline ends. Germline V gives CDR1 MNHEY, CDR2 SVGEGT. Here the CDR3 reads CASSYLSQGTTYSNQPQHF. CDR3 in DNA: TGTGCCAGCAGTTACTTATCACAGGGAACGACGTATAGCAATCAGCCCCAGCATTTT.

This clonotype came up many times. The chain combines TRBV7-8 with TRBJ2-1; 8 bases fit TRBD2. The germline V gene has CDR1 SGHVS and CDR2 FQNEAQ. The CDR3 sequence is 16 residues long. The J segment lost 0 bases and the V segment lost 5 bases, leaving 6 bases of the junction unmatched. The CDR3 DNA reads TGTGCCAGCAGCAGCAAGCGGGAGAGCTCCTACAATGAGCAGTTCTTC. Translated: CASSSKRESSYNEQFF.

CDR3 amino acids: CSARAIATDTQYF. The DNA of the CDR3 is TGCAGTGCTCGGGCCATAGCCACAGATACGCAGTATTTT. The chain joins TRBV20-1 to TRBJ2-3; D not certain. The CDR3 runs to 13 residues. Trimming took off 5 bases at V and 2 bases at J, with 11 bases between the two ends. Germline V gene sequence: CDR1 DFQATT, CDR2 SNEGSKA (reference sequence).

Many counts were recorded for this clonotype. The chain couples TRBV3-1 to TRBJ2-1; D unclear. CDR3 length: 14 residues. V lost 1 base and J 1 base, leaving 5 bases between the germline ends. Germline lookup yields CDR1 LGHDT and CDR2 YNNKEL (reference sequence). CDR3 in amino acids: CASSQAGSYNEQFF. The CDR3 nucleotides are TGTGCCAGCAGCCAAGCGGGTTCCTACAATGAGCAGTTCTTC.

This clonotype has just a few counts. This chain connects TRBV7-2 to TRBJ1-5, with 8 bases aligning to TRBD1. CDR1 is SGHTA and CDR2 is FQGNSA in the germline V gene. CDR3 size: 15 residues. V shed 5 bases, J shed 0 bases, and the junction held 3 bases outside the gene matches. DNA for the CDR3: TGTGCCAGCAGCGAAGACAGGGGTAGCAATCAGCCCCAGCATTTT. It codes for CASSEDRGSNQPQHF.

A note on this clonotype: Germline is not matched at one junction end, which may reflect a read error. The gene calls are TRBV19 and TRBJ1-1, with 11 bases lining up with TRBD1. This CDR3 contains 15 residues. Germline V gives CDR1 LNHDA, CDR2 SQIVND (reference sequence). The CDR3 DNA is TGTGCCACCAGGAGGACAGGGGGCGGGAACAGTGAAGCTTTCTTT. Protein sequence: CATRRTGGGNSEAFF.

The chain couples TRBV12-3 or TRBV12-4 to TRBJ1-1; D unresolved. V gave up 3 bases and J gave up 4 bases, with 9 bases separating them. This CDR3 contains 13 residues. CDR3 in amino acids: CASSFPGLTEAFF. CDR3 in DNA: TGTGCCAGCAGTTTTCCGGGCCTCACTGAAGCTTTCTTT.

This clonotype was detected many times. The chain couples TRBV6-5 to TRBJ2-5; no definite D call. This CDR3 has 13 residues. Per the germline V gene, CDR1 is MNHEY and CDR2 is SVGAGI. V was trimmed by 7 bases and J by 4 bases, leaving 13 bases between them. The CDR3 nucleotides are TGTGCCAGCACTTCCCTAGTCTCAGAGACCCAGTACTTC. It translates to CASTSLVSETQYF.

This clonotype was recorded at least ten times. The chain couples TRBV7-2 to TRBJ1-1; possible D gene TRBD1, 5 bases. The CDR3 sequence is 17 residues long. V lost 2 bases and J lost 13, with 29 bases in between. From germline, CDR1 is SGHTA and CDR2 FQGNSA. The CDR3 here is CASSLLLTGTQAGKDFF. For the CDR3, the DNA is TGTGCCAGCAGCTTACTCCTCACGGGGACCCAGGCCGGTAAGGATTTCTTT.

This clonotype was recorded many times. V usage is TRBV7-3 and J usage is TRBJ2-5; the match to TRBD1 covers 7 bases. Germline CDR1 and CDR2: SGHTA and FQGTGA. The V and J ends lost 3 bases and 4 bases, in that order; junction bases with no gene match: 5. The length of the CDR3 is 14 residues. Written as DNA, the CDR3 is TGTGCCAGCAGCTTCTCCGGGACAGTAGAGACCCAGTACTTC. Translating it yields CASSFSGTVETQYF.

The sample holds many counts of this clonotype. The rearrangement links TRBV20-1 to TRBJ1-1; D ambiguous. From germline, CDR1 is DFQATT and CDR2 SNEGSKA (reference sequence). The CDR3 is made up of 12 amino acids. Trimming stripped 3 bases from V and 3 bases from J, with 8 bases between. The CDR3 DNA is TGCAGTGCTAGCCGGGGAGACACTGAAGCTTTCTTT. This sequence encodes CSASRGDTEAFF.

This clonotype was seen ten or more times. The V call is TRBV7-9, the J call TRBJ2-5, with D perhaps TRBD1 (6 bases). Germline CDR1 SEHNR, CDR2 FQNEAQ (reference sequence). This CDR3 comprises 14 residues. The V end was cut by 6 bases, the J end by 2 bases, with 13 bases between. CDR3 loop: CASSPRGAQETQYF. CDR3 bases: TGTGCCAGCAGTCCCAGGGGAGCACAAGAGACCCAGTACTTC.

V gene TRBV20-1 combines with J gene TRBJ2-1, with a possible D match to TRBD1 (5 bases). Germline V lookup: CDR1 DFQATT, CDR2 SNEGSKA (reference sequence). The CDR3 is 16 residues long. Trimming removed 1 base from V and 2 bases from J, with 15 bases in between. CDR3: CSARGAGKSTYNEQFF. In DNA form, the CDR3 reads TGCAGTGCTAGAGGGGCAGGGAAAAGTACCTACAATGAGCAGTTCTTC.

This clonotype was counted at least ten times. This chain connects TRBV20-1 to TRBJ1-6; D is undetermined. The V end lost 0 bases, the J end lost 0 bases, and 9 bases lay between the germline ends. Germline-derived CDR1 and CDR2 are DFQATT and SNEGSKA (reference sequence). The CDR3 contains 16 residues. CDR3 coding DNA: TGCAGTGCTAGAGACAGCAGGCGCTCCTATAATTCACCCCTCCACTTT. Amino acids: CSARDSRRSYNSPLHF.

This clonotype was observed many times. The chain links TRBV7-9 to TRBJ1-2; D is unresolved. The CDR3 spans 13 residues. Trimming cost V 4 bases and J 2 bases, with 8 bases left between them. Germline values: CDR1 SEHNR, CDR2 FQNEAQ (reference sequence). CDR3 region: CASSYAGNYGYTF. In DNA, the CDR3 is TGTGCCAGCAGCTATGCCGGCAACTATGGCTACACCTTC.